The 3 T cell receptor beta chains reported below all come from one sample, sequenced in a study of long-term antiretroviral therapy in people with HIV. Researchers report immunoSEQ v3.0 was run at survey level. TCRdb's copy holds only in-frame clones and misses some; the assay was immunoSEQ multiplex PCR. The sample carries about 24,000 clones, 65% to 90% recorded once. The sequencing used unsorted PBMCs, collected 3 years after starting antiretroviral therapy. These receptors all stem from a middle-aged man with HIV.

The CDR3 spells CASSSAMTGLGGNTEAFF. CDR3 bases: TGTGCCAGCAGTTCCGCCATGACAGGGTTGGGAGGGAACACTGAAGCTTTCTTT. The chain links TRBV28 to TRBJ1-1; 7 nucleotides match TRBD1. From germline, CDR1 is MDHEN and CDR2 SYDVKM. The CDR3 loop spans 18 amino acids. V gave up 4 bases and J gave up 1 base; unmatched junction bases: 15. The complete variable domain, with remaining parts taken from reference TRBV28 and TRBJ1-1, reads DVKVTQSSRYLVKRTGEKVFLECVQDMDHENMFWYRQDPGLGLRLIYFSYDVKMKEKGDIPEGYSVSREKKERFSLILESASTNQTSMYLCASSSAMTGLGGNTEAFFGQGTRLTVV.

The chain couples TRBV7-8 to TRBJ1-1; D call uncertain. V lost 6 bases and J 10 bases, leaving 12 bases between the germline ends. The CDR3 runs to 11 residues. Germline V CDR1 and CDR2: SGHVS, FQNEAQ. The chain's CDR3 is CASSPVEGAFF. DNA of the CDR3: TGTGCCAGCAGTCCCGTTGAGGGAGCTTTCTTT. Using reference TRBV7-8 and TRBJ1-1 for the parts outside the CDR3, the full variable domain is GAGVSQSPRYKVAKRGQDVALRCDPISGHVSLFWYQQALGQGPEFLTYFQNEAQLDKSGLPSDRFFAERPEGSVSTLKIQRTQQEDSAVYLCASSPVEGAFFGQGTRLTVV.

V and J are TRBV28 and TRBJ2-7; D is unclear. The germline V gene has CDR1 MDHEN and CDR2 SYDVKM. V was clipped by 5 bases and J by 4 bases, with 15 bases between them. The CDR3 has 14 amino acids. The CDR3 sequence: CASSSRRFQYEQYF. In DNA, the CDR3 is TGTGCCAGCAGTAGTCGACGGTTCCAATACGAGCAGTACTTC.